Listed here are 21 T cell receptor beta chains from one sample, sequenced in a study of blood T cell repertoires in COVID-19. Some clones are missing from TCRdb's copy, which holds only in-frame ones; the method was immunoSEQ multiplex PCR. The sample holds 150,000 or so clones, roughly four fifths seen once. Sequencing was performed on PBMCs or T cells enriched from blood (not recorded which). Source of these receptors: a man aged 50 to 60 who had recovered from COVID-19.

V is TRBV7-6 and J is TRBJ2-4; TRBD1 matches 8 bases. With 5 bases clipped from V and 2 bases from J, the junction kept 11 bases outside the gene matches. CDR1 and CDR2 from the germline V gene are SGHVS and FNYEAQ. CDR3 size: 17 residues. The CDR3 loop is CASSRSQTGVTKNIQYF. CDR3 sequence (DNA): TGTGCCAGCAGCCGAAGTCAGACAGGGGTTACCAAAAACATTCAGTACTTC. The full variable domain, completed using reference TRBV7-6 and TRBJ2-4, is GAGVSQSPRYKVTKRGQDVALRCDPISGHVSLYWYRQALGQGPEFLTYFNYEAQQDKSGLPNDRFSAERPEGSISTLTIQRTEQRDSAMYRCASSRSQTGVTKNIQYFGAGTRLSVL.

J is TRBJ2-5 and V is TRBV7-2, with 7 bases fitting TRBD1. The V and J ends lost 3 bases and 3 bases, in that order; junction bases with no gene match: 1. Germline-derived CDR1 and CDR2 are SGHTA and FQGNSA. This CDR3 contains 13 residues. Written as DNA, the CDR3 is TGTGCCAGCAGCTTCCAGGGGGAAGAGACCCAGTACTTC. Translating gives CASSFQGEETQYF.

Only a few counts were recorded for this clone. The V gene is TRBV6-5, the J gene TRBJ2-7; no definite D call. The CDR3 length is 14 residues. The germline gives CDR1 MNHEY, CDR2 SVGAGI. V gave up 0 bases and J gave up 3 bases, with 9 bases separating them. The CDR3 reads CASSYSSHLYEQYF. In nucleotides, the CDR3 is TGTGCCAGCAGTTACTCTTCACACCTCTACGAGCAGTACTTC.

This clone came up a few times. This chain connects TRBV5-6 to TRBJ1-1; D perhaps matches TRBD1 (6 bases). The CDR3 length is 13 residues. V lost 4 bases and J lost 5, with 12 bases in between. From germline, CDR1 is SGHDT and CDR2 YYEEEE. CDR3 in DNA: TGTGCCAGCAGCACCAGGGGTCGGACTGAAGCTTTCTTT. Protein product: CASSTRGRTEAFF. The full variable domain, completed using reference TRBV5-6 and TRBJ1-1, is DAGVTQSPTHLIKTRGQQVTLRCSPKSGHDTVSWYQQALGQGPQFIFQYYEEEERQRGNFPDRFSGHQFPNYSSELNVNALLLGDSALYLCASSTRGRTEAFFGQGTRLTVV.

This chain joins TRBV5-1 and TRBJ2-2; 10 nucleotides align to TRBD1. Germline loops: CDR1 SGHRS, CDR2 YFSETQ. CDR3 length equals 15 residues. Losses at the gene ends were 4 bases for V and 5 bases for J; bases not matched to a gene: 5. The CDR3 protein is CASSARTGGTGELFF. CDR3 bases: TGCGCCAGCAGCGCCAGGACAGGGGGGACCGGGGAGCTGTTTTTT.

The genes are TRBV2 and TRBJ1-5, with D hard to call. The V gene's germline CDR1 is SNHLY and CDR2 FYNNEI. This CDR3 region has 16 residues. V dropped 4 bases and J dropped 1 base, with 14 bases sitting between them. The CDR3 DNA reads TGTGCCAGCAGTGGTAAGGAGGGTTGGAGCAATCAGCCCCAGCATTTT. This gives the protein CASSGKEGWSNQPQHF.

This chain joins TRBV7-9 and TRBJ1-2, with D possibly TRBD1 on 5 matching bases. V lost 5 bases and J 5 bases, leaving 12 bases between the germline ends. The CDR3 is 13 amino acids. In germline, CDR1 is SEHNR, CDR2 FQNEAQ (reference sequence). The CDR3, as DNA: TGTGCCAGCAGCCTACAGGACCTATATGGCTACACCTTC. This translates into CASSLQDLYGYTF.

This sequence joins TRBV7-6 and TRBJ1-2; TRBD1 agrees at 9 bases. The CDR3 has 14 amino acids. CDR1 is SGHVS and CDR2 is FNYEAQ in the germline V gene. The trim removed 1 base at V and 4 bases at J, leaving 1 base unmatched. This CDR3 is CASSLGGQGYGYTF. CDR3 bases: TGTGCCAGCAGCTTAGGGGGACAGGGCTATGGCTACACCTTC.

The DNA of the CDR3 is TGTGCCAGCAGTAGGACAGGGATTGATCAGCCCCAGCATTTT. It translates to CASSRTGIDQPQHF. The J gene is TRBJ1-5, the V gene TRBV6-5, with 8 bases identical to TRBD1. The CDR3 consists of 14 residues. Looked up from germline, CDR1 is MNHEY and CDR2 is SVGAGI. The junction had 5 bases not matched to a gene; V was cut back by 5 bases and J by 5 bases.

This clone has more than one count but fewer than ten. The chain couples TRBV9 to TRBJ1-5; TRBD1 might be the D (6 bases). Trimming stripped 3 bases from V and 5 bases from J, with 24 bases between. Germline V gene sequence: CDR1 SGDLS, CDR2 YYNGEE. This CDR3 comprises 18 residues. This CDR3 is CASSEQRVRGPFHQPQHF. The CDR3 nucleotides are TGTGCCAGCAGCGAGCAAAGGGTCAGGGGCCCCTTCCATCAGCCCCAGCATTTT.

The J gene is TRBJ2-7, the V gene TRBV4-3, with D perhaps TRBD2 (6 bases). V dropped 1 base and J dropped 7 bases, with 17 bases sitting between them. The length of the CDR3 is 15 residues. Per germline, CDR1 LGHNA and CDR2 YSLEER. The CDR3 sequence is CASSQVWEASREQYF. CDR3 sequence (DNA): TGCGCCAGCAGCCAAGTGTGGGAGGCCTCTCGGGAGCAGTACTTC.

This chain joins TRBV9 and TRBJ1-4; D is unclear. The CDR3 extends over 13 amino acids. The V gene's germline CDR1 is SGDLS and CDR2 YYNGEE. V lost 4 bases and J lost 4, with 8 bases in between. This CDR3 is CASSPSGNEKLFF. The CDR3 nucleotides read TGTGCCAGCAGCCCGTCCGGTAATGAAAAACTGTTTTTT.

The chain carries TRBV6-2 or TRBV6-3 and TRBJ2-2; 7 nucleotides match TRBD1. Germline assignment: CDR1 MNHEY and CDR2 SVGEGT. There are 13 residues in the CDR3. J gave up 8 bases and V 5 bases, and 5 bases lay outside the gene matches. CDR3 sequence: CASSGTARGELFF. CDR3 nucleotides: TGTGCCAGCAGTGGGACAGCACGGGGGGAGCTGTTTTTT.

This sequence joins TRBV19 and TRBJ2-5, with TRBD2 as a possible D gene (5 bases). V shed 4 bases and J shed 5 bases, with 11 bases lying between them. Germline CDR1 is LNHDA and CDR2 is SQIVND (reference sequence). This CDR3 is built from 13 residues. Here the CDR3 DNA reads TGTGCCAGTAGTACCCTGAGAGGGGAGACCCAGTACTTC. Protein: CASSTLRGETQYF.

This clone appeared once. The J gene is TRBJ2-1, the V gene TRBV9; D unresolved. CDR3 length: 15 residues. The germline CDR1 and CDR2 sequences are SGDLS and YYNGEE. V was pared by 0 bases and J by 0 bases, with 7 bases between. The CDR3 protein is CASSVGPDSYNEQFF. Written as DNA, the CDR3 is TGTGCCAGCAGCGTAGGTCCAGACTCCTACAATGAGCAGTTCTTC.

The chain is built from TRBV30 and TRBJ2-7; 9 nucleotides line up with TRBD2. CDR3 size: 13 residues. V shed 2 bases, J shed 2 bases, and the junction held 1 base outside the gene matches. Germline CDR1 GTSNPN, CDR2 SVGIG (reference sequence). The CDR3 region is CAWSLAGTYEQYF. The CDR3 nucleotides are TGTGCCTGGAGTCTAGCGGGGACCTACGAGCAGTACTTC.

This clone was seen only once. This CDR3 reads CASWRTGHNEQFF. The DNA for the CDR3 is TGTGCCAGTTGGCGGACAGGACACAATGAGCAGTTCTTC. The V call is TRBV2, the J call TRBJ2-1, with 7 bases that match TRBD1. The J segment lost 5 bases and the V segment lost 9 bases, leaving 7 bases of the junction unmatched. CDR3 length equals 13 residues. CDR1 SNHLY and CDR2 FYNNEI come from the germline V gene.

The CDR3 reads CASSEGSPVRGGAYNEQFF. DNA of the CDR3: TGCGCCAGCAGTGAGGGGTCCCCAGTCCGCGGGGGGGCATACAATGAGCAGTTCTTC. V gene TRBV10-1 combines with J gene TRBJ2-1, with 9 bases identical to TRBD2. V shed 2 bases and J 4 bases; nucleotides not matched to a gene: 15. From germline, CDR1 is WNHNN and CDR2 SYGVQD (reference sequence). The CDR3 consists of 19 residues.

In the case of this clone: An end of the junction differs from the germline gene, which may be a read error. V gene TRBV7-7 combines with J gene TRBJ2-7; 8 bases are a match to TRBD1. Germline V gene data show CDR1 as SSHAT and CDR2 as FNYEAQ (reference sequence). The CDR3 is 13 residues long. CDR3 DNA: TGTGCTAGCAGCTTAGCTGAGCAGGGGGCCATGTACTTC. As protein: CASSLAEQGAMYF.

The chain has TRBV11-1 and TRBJ1-1; D is uncertain. This CDR3 contains 13 residues. Trimming took 5 bases from V and 7 from J, leaving 14 bases between them. Germline V lookup: CDR1 SGHAT, CDR2 FQDESV (reference sequence). DNA for the CDR3: TGTGCCAGCAGCCGCTCCCGAACAGATGAAGCTTTCTTT. Its protein is CASSRSRTDEAFF.

The V call is TRBV19, the J call TRBJ1-6; the D gene is possibly TRBD1 (6 bases). CDR1 is LNHDA and CDR2 is SQIVND in the germline V gene (reference sequence). The V end lost 6 bases, the J end lost 8 bases, and 14 bases lay between the germline ends. The CDR3 runs 14 residues. In DNA, the CDR3 is TGTGCCAGTAGCCGACAGGTAGAGGATTCACCCCTCCACTTT. It yields the protein CASSRQVEDSPLHF.